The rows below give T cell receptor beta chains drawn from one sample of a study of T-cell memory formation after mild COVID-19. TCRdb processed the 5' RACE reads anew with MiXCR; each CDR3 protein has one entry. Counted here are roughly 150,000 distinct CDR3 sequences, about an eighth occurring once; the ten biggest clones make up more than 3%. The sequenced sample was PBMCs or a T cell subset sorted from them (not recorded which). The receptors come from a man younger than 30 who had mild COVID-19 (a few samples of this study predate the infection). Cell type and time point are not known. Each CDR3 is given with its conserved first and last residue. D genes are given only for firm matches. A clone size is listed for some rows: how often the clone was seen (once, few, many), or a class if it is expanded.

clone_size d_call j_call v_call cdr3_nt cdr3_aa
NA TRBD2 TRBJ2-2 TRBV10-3 TGTGCCATCAGCCACGCGGGGGAAACCGGGGAGCTGTTTTTT CAISHAGETGELFF
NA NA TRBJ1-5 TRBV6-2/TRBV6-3 TGTGCCAGCAGTTACGTACCTAATCGGAATCAGCCCCAGCATTTT CASSYVPNRNQPQHF
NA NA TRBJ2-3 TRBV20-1 TGCAGTGCTTACGGGGGCCGCGGAGATACGCAGTATTTT CSAYGGRGDTQYF
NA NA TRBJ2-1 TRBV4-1 TGCGCCAGCAGCCAAGGGGGGTTCACCTACAATGAGCAGTTCTTC CASSQGGFTYNEQFF
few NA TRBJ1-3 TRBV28 TGTGCCAGCAGTTTGCCAGGCCGCTCTGGAAACACCATATATTTT CASSLPGRSGNTIYF
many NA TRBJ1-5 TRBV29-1 TGCAGCACTCGGCAACGTGCCGGGGATGGGCCCCAGCATTTT CSTRQRAGDGPQHF
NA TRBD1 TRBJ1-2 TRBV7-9 TGTGCCAGCAGCTGGACAGGGAGTTTAGACTATGGCTACACCTTC CASSWTGSLDYGYTF
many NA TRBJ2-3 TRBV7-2 TGTGCCAGCAGCTTAGTTCTAGGGGGGCCGGGAGATACGCAGTATTTT CASSLVLGGPGDTQYF
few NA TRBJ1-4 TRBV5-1 TGCGCCAGCAGCTTGGGAGGGGTCGATGAAAAACTGTTTTTT CASSLGGVDEKLFF
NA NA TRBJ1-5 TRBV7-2 TGTGCCAGCAGCCCAGGAAGGGGTATTCAGCCCCAGCATTTT CASSPGRGIQPQHF
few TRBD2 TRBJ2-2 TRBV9 TGTGCCAGCAGCGTAGCTGCGGGGGGGCATACCGGGGAGCTGTTTTTT CASSVAAGGHTGELFF
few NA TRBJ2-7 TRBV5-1 TGCGCCAGCAGCGCGTTAGACATGTCCGAGCAGTACTTC CASSALDMSEQYF
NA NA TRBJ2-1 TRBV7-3 TGTGCCAGCAGCACATCGGGGAATGAGCAGTTCTTC CASSTSGNEQFF
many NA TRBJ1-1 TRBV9 TGTGCCAGCAGCAAAGGGGGGGGCCCTGAAGCTTTCTTT CASSKGGGPEAFF
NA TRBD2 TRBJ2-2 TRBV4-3 TGCGCCAGCAGCCAGCCGACTAGCGGACTGACCGGGGAGCTGTTTTTT CASSQPTSGLTGELFF
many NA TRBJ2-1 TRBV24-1 TGTGCCACCAGTGATTCGGCCCACCTTCACAATGAGCAGTTCTTC CATSDSAHLHNEQFF
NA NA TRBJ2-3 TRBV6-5 TGTGCCAGCAGTTACTCGAACTCAGCGAAGGGAAATACGCAGTATTTT CASSYSNSAKGNTQYF
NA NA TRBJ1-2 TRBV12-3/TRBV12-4 TGTGCCAGCAGTTTAGGGGTGGGACCCGGCTACACCTTC CASSLGVGPGYTF
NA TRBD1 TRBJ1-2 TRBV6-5 TGTGCCACCCATAACAGGGGGTATGGCTACACCTTC CATHNRGYGYTF
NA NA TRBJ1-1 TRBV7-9 TGTGCCAGCAGCTTAGGCGCCGGGGACGCGAACACTGAAGCTTTCTTT CASSLGAGDANTEAFF
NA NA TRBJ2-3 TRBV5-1 TGCGCCAGCAGCTCGGGTCTAGATACGCAGTATTTT CASSSGLDTQYF
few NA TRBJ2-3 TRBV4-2 TGTGCCAGCAGCCAAGAGGGTCATACGCAGTATTTT CASSQEGHTQYF
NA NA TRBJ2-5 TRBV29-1 TGCAGCGTCAGGTACCAAGAGACCCAGTACTTC CSVRYQETQYF
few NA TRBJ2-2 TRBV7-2 TGTGCCAGCAGATTTTCACGAGCGGACGGGGAGCTGTTTTTT CASRFSRADGELFF
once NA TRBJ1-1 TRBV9 TGTGCCAGCAGCCCACGAAAAGGAGGGCCTGAAGCTTTCTTT CASSPRKGGPEAFF
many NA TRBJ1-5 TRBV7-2 TGTGCCAGCAGCCCGTGGACAGATCAGCCCCAGCATTTT CASSPWTDQPQHF
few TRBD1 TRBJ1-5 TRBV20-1 TGCAGTGCGGTCCTACAGGGGCTCAATCAGCCCCAGCATTTT CSAVLQGLNQPQHF
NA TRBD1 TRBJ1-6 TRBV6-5 TGTGCCAGCAGTTGGTCAGGGACAGCTTATAATTCACCCCTCCACTTT CASSWSGTAYNSPLHF
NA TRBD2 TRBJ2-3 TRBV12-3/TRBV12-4 TGTGCCAGCATTAACTGGGGGAGGGGAGATACGCAGTATTTT CASINWGRGDTQYF
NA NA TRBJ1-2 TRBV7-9 TGTGCCAGCAGCTTTCAAAGTAACTATGGCTACACCTTC CASSFQSNYGYTF
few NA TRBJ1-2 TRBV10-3 TGTGCCATCAGTGAGCCGTCGGGGGGCTCATATGGCTACACCTTC CAISEPSGGSYGYTF
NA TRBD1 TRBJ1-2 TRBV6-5 TGTGCCAGCAGTTACTCTAGGGCAGGGGGCTATGGCTACACCTTC CASSYSRAGGYGYTF
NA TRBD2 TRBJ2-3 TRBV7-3 TGTGCCAGCAGCTTAACGGGGACTAGATCAGATACGCAGTATTTT CASSLTGTRSDTQYF
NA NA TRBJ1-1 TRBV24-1 TGTGCCACCAGGGACCCGGACACTGAAGCTTTCTTT CATRDPDTEAFF
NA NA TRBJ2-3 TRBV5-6 TGTGCCAGCAGCTTGTACCCCAAGGGGACAGATACGCAGTATTTT CASSLYPKGTDTQYF
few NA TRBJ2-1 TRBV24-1 TGTGCCACCAGTGATTCCCCGCGGAGGGGACTGACATACAATGAGCAGTTCTTC CATSDSPRRGLTYNEQFF
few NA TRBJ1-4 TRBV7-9 TGTGCCAGCAGCTTCTCCTGGAGCAATGAAAAACTGTTTTTT CASSFSWSNEKLFF
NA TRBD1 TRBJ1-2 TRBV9 TGTGCCAGCAGCGTAGGGGGGACAGGGTCGAAGTATGGCTACACCTTC CASSVGGTGSKYGYTF
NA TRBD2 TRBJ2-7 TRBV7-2 TGTGCCAGCAGCTGGACTAGCGGGGACTACGAGCAGTACTTC CASSWTSGDYEQYF
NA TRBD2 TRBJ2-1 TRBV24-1 TGTGCCACCAGTGATGGACTAGCGGGCTACAATGAGCAGTTCTTC CATSDGLAGYNEQFF
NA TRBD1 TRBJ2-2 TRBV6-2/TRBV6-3 TGTGCCAGCAGACCCGACAGGGGAGACACCGGGGAGCTGTTTTTT CASRPDRGDTGELFF
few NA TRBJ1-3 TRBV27 TGTGCCAGCAGCAAAACAGGGCCTGGAAACACCATATATTTT CASSKTGPGNTIYF
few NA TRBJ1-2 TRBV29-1 TGCAGCGCTCTGGAGGCGGGGGCGCGAGGCTACACCTTC CSALEAGARGYTF
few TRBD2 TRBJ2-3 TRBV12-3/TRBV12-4 TGTGCCAGCAGCCCGACTAGCGGGGTCGGTACGCAGTATTTT CASSPTSGVGTQYF
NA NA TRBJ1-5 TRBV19 TGTGCCAGTAGTATCCGGCTAGATCAGCCCCAGCATTTT CASSIRLDQPQHF
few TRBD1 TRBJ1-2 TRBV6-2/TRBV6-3 TGTGCCAGCAACCCGGACAGGGGGCATGGCTACACCTTC CASNPDRGHGYTF
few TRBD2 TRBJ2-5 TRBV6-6 TGTGCCAGCAGGACAACCTGGACTAGCGGACAAGAGACCCAGTACTTC CASRTTWTSGQETQYF
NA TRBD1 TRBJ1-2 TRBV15 TGTGCCACCAGCAGAGATCGTGGACAGGCCGGTGGCGGCTACACCTTC CATSRDRGQAGGGYTF
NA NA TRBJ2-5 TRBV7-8 TGTGCCAGCAGCTCGGGACGGAAAGAGACCCAGTACTTC CASSSGRKETQYF
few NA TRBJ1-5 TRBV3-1 TGTGCCAGCGGAGGGGCTAATCAGCCCCAGCATTTT CASGGANQPQHF
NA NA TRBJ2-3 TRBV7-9 TGTGCCAGCAGCTTTACTCCCCGTCAAACGTCCCAGGGAAAAGATACGCAGTATTTT CASSFTPRQTSQGKDTQYF
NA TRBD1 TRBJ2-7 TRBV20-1 TGCAGTGCTAGAGATCCTTCAGGGGGAGTCTACGAGCAGTACTTC CSARDPSGGVYEQYF
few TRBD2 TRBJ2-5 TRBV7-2 TGTGCCAGCAGCTTAGGGGCCCGACTAGCGGGGAACCAAGAGACCCAGTACTTC CASSLGARLAGNQETQYF